The 4 T cell receptor beta chains below were found in one sample sequenced in a study of blood T cell repertoires in COVID-19 (dated by TCRdb to 2018 to 2021). Preparation of the library involved the immunoSEQ multiplex PCR assay. Imported from immuneACCESS, the table was reduced by TCRdb to in-frame sequences with V and J called. These copies leave out some clones; in studies compared against another copy, an unresolved V gene accounts for under half, and the cause of the remainder is not known. Recorded for this sample are 110,000 to 150,000 clones; 75% to 85% of them occurred a single time. The ten largest clones represent 4% to 4.5% of the sample. Sequenced sample: peripheral blood. These receptors all stem from a man between 60 and 70 years old with acute or convalescent COVID-19.

The table lists this clone with a few counts. The J gene is TRBJ1-1, the V gene TRBV6-5, with 10 bases lining up with TRBD1. From germline, CDR1 is MNHEY and CDR2 SVGAGI. The CDR3 contains 12 residues. After removal of 5 bases from V and 11 bases from J, the junction contained 5 bases not matched to a gene. The CDR3 loop is CASSKPGQGAFF. The CDR3, as DNA: TGTGCCAGCAGTAAGCCGGGACAGGGGGCTTTCTTT.

The CDR3 region has the DNA TGTGCCAGCAGTTTTCTCGGGGTTCCGGGCTACACCTTC. The encoded protein is CASSFLGVPGYTF. The chain uses TRBV28 and TRBJ1-2; the D is unclear. Germline assignment: CDR1 MDHEN and CDR2 SYDVKM. The V gene lost 3 bases and the J gene lost 8 bases, with 13 bases spanning the gap. The CDR3 sequence is 13 residues long.

V is TRBV18 and J is TRBJ1-3, with D possibly matching TRBD1 (6 bases). Trimming stripped 0 bases from V and 3 bases from J, with 12 bases between. CDR1 is KGHSH and CDR2 is LQKENI in the germline V gene. The CDR3 spans 16 residues. The CDR3 loop is CASSPPAGARGNTIYF. For the CDR3, the DNA is TGTGCCAGCTCACCACCGGCGGGGGCCCGTGGAAACACCATATATTTT.

The gene calls are TRBV29-1 and TRBJ2-3, with 13 positions matching TRBD2. Per germline, CDR1 SQVTM and CDR2 ANQGSEA. After removal of 7 bases from V and 2 bases from J, the junction contained 6 bases not matched to a gene. The length of the CDR3 is 15 residues. For the CDR3, the DNA is TGCAGCGCTGCCGGGACTAGCGGGAACACAGATACGCAGTATTTT. Its protein product is CSAAGTSGNTDTQYF.